This T cell receptor beta chain was identified in a study of CD8 T cells in ankylosing spondylitis. General study findings and limits: Relatively rare in peripheral blood, disease-linked clones were also CD8+. Characteristic of ankylosing spondylitis blood, it appeared, was a TCR beta motif comprising roughly eight highly homologous variants. Matched synovial fluid from ankylosing spondylitis patients was reported to be enriched for disease-linked clones.

For this clonotype: The target antigen is unknown.

It was by quantitative 5'-RACE with molecular barcodes that TCR beta libraries were made. MiXCR, applied by TCRdb to the 5' RACE reads, yields one record per CDR3 protein. This sample has 300,000 to 350,000 distinct CDR3 sequences, with under 15% found just once. The CDR3 has 17 residues. With 5 bases clipped from V and 5 bases from J, the junction kept 14 bases outside the gene matches. Germline V gene data show CDR1 as MNHNS and CDR2 as SASEGT. The sample was blood, either unsorted or a sorted T cell fraction (not recorded which). The genes are TRBV6-1 and TRBJ2-1, with 8 bases identical to TRBD1. The sequence was obtained from a male donor with ankylosing spondylitis or in good health (not recorded which). CDR3: CASSPQRTGRYDNEQFF. As DNA, the CDR3 is TGTGCCAGCAGTCCTCAAAGGACAGGGAGGTATGACAATGAGCAGTTCTTC.